Shown below are 14 T cell receptor beta chains from a single sample sequenced in a study of vaccination effects on CD4 cells after COVID-19. The culture ran for roughly ten days before CD4+ T cells were isolated. The data were produced by immunoSEQ multiplex PCR, yet TCRdb's version contains in-frame clones alone and is incomplete. This sample has 50,000 to 75,000 clones, with approximately 78% found just once. The antigens for these receptors are not known. The sequences come from CD4+ T cells from PBMCs cultured without peptide, collected before COVID-19 vaccination. These receptors all come from a human donor who had a prior SARS-CoV-2 infection.

The rearrangement links TRBV9 to TRBJ2-3; 10 positions agree with TRBD2. The V gene end was trimmed by 0 bases and the J gene end by 6 bases; junction bases not matched to a gene: 7. Germline CDR1 reads SGDLS; CDR2 reads YYNGEE. The CDR3 loop spans 16 amino acids. CDR3 DNA sequence: TGTGCCAGCAGCGTAGGCCTAGCGGGAGCTTCGGATACGCAGTATTTT. It translates to CASSVGLAGASDTQYF.

The rearrangement joins TRBV5-1 to TRBJ2-7; D is perhaps TRBD1 (6 bases). The V gene lost 0 bases and the J gene lost 1 base, with 8 bases spanning the gap. Germline V gene data show CDR1 as SGHRS and CDR2 as YFSETQ. The CDR3 spans 14 residues. The CDR3: CASSLDGQSYEQYF. As DNA, the CDR3 is TGCGCCAGCAGCTTGGACGGACAGTCCTACGAGCAGTACTTC.

The rearrangement uses TRBV6-5 and TRBJ1-2; unclear D gene. The CDR3 covers 10 residues. Germline lookup yields CDR1 MNHEY and CDR2 SVGAGI. The V gene lost 7 bases and the J gene lost 6 bases, with 6 bases spanning the gap. The CDR3 is CASTSDGYTF. As DNA, the CDR3 is TGTGCCAGCACTTCTGATGGCTACACCTTC.

V gene TRBV5-1 combines with J gene TRBJ2-1; D gene unclear. The CDR3 extends over 14 amino acids. Trimming removed 5 bases at V and 0 bases at J, with 9 bases between. Germline loops: CDR1 SGHRS, CDR2 YFSETQ. This CDR3 is CASSGFGSYNEQFF. CDR3 nucleotides: TGCGCCAGCAGTGGTTTCGGCTCCTACAATGAGCAGTTCTTC.

V gene TRBV7-2 combines with J gene TRBJ1-4, with 7 positions matching TRBD1. V lost 5 bases and J lost 6; bases outside the gene matches: 6. Germline V gives CDR1 SGHTA, CDR2 FQGNSA. This CDR3 has 14 residues. The DNA of the CDR3 is TGTGCCAGCAGCCTTCAGGGGGTGGATGAAAAACTGTTTTTT. It codes for CASSLQGVDEKLFF.

V is TRBV18 and J is TRBJ1-1, with 9 bases identical to TRBD1. The V gene's germline CDR1 is KGHSH and CDR2 LQKENI. Trimming took 6 bases from V and 5 from J; bases not matched to a gene: 7. The CDR3 sequence is 14 residues long. CDR3 in DNA: TGTGCCAGCTCCCTCGGACAGGGGCGGACTGAAGCTTTCTTT. It specifies CASSLGQGRTEAFF.

The V gene is TRBV2, the J gene TRBJ2-7; TRBD1 matches 7 bases. Trimming removed 2 bases from V and 3 bases from J; junction bases left unmatched: 13. Germline CDR1 and CDR2: SNHLY and FYNNEI. The CDR3 sequence is 17 residues long. CDR3 sequence: CASSERGLAGSYYEQYF. The CDR3 DNA reads TGTGCCAGCAGTGAAAGGGGGCTCGCCGGGTCTTACTACGAGCAGTACTTC. The whole variable domain, remainder taken from reference TRBV2 and TRBJ2-7, is EPEVTQTPSHQVTQMGQEVILRCVPISNHLYFYWYRQILGQKVEFLVSFYNNEISEKSEIFDDQFSVERPDGSNFTLKIRSTKLEDSAMYFCASSERGLAGSYYEQYFGPGTRLTVT.

This rearrangement joins TRBV6-5 to TRBJ2-3; 8 nucleotides align to TRBD2. CDR1 and CDR2 (germline): MNHEY, SVGAGI. The CDR3 length is 15 residues. With 7 bases clipped from V and 6 bases from J, the junction kept 12 bases outside the gene matches. CDR3 nucleotides: TGTGCCAGCAAAATTGCGGGGGGCCAAGAGGATACGCAGTATTTT. This gives the protein CASKIAGGQEDTQYF.

This chain uses TRBV10-2 with TRBJ2-1; D ambiguous. The CDR3 loop spans 14 amino acids. From germline, CDR1 is WSHSY and CDR2 SAAADI. The V gene lost 0 bases and the J gene lost 3 bases, with 6 bases spanning the gap. The CDR3 coding sequence is TGCGCCAGCAGTGAGTCGACTTACTACAATGAGCAGTTCTTC. It is translated as CASSESTYYNEQFF.

This chain joins TRBV11-2 and TRBJ2-3; tentative D call: TRBD2 (5 bases). The germline V gene has CDR1 SGHAT and CDR2 FQNNGV. This CDR3 has 15 residues. The V end lost 5 bases, the J end lost 2 bases, and 14 bases lay between the germline ends. The CDR3 here is CASSRTVFSTDTQYF. The DNA of the CDR3 is TGTGCCAGCAGCCGGACTGTTTTTTCCACAGATACGCAGTATTTT.

The chain combines TRBV7-2 with TRBJ1-1; D unresolved. Trimming removed 10 bases from V and 3 bases from J, with 21 bases in between. CDR1 and CDR2 from the germline V gene are SGHTA and FQGNSA. This CDR3 is built from 15 residues. In DNA, the CDR3 is TGTGCCACCAAGGTGGAGGCTCCTATGGACACTGAAGCTTTCTTT. This gives the protein CATKVEAPMDTEAFF.

The chain joins TRBV24-1 to TRBJ2-5; D is perhaps TRBD1 (6 bases). CDR1 is KGHDR and CDR2 is SFDVKD in the germline V gene. Deletions cut 3 bases from V and 1 base from J, with 11 bases between. The CDR3 contains 15 residues. In nucleotides, the CDR3 is TGTGCCACCAGTGATCTACAGGGTATCCAAGAGACCCAGTACTTC. It translates to CATSDLQGIQETQYF.

J is TRBJ1-2 and V is TRBV7-9, with D hard to call. Germline lookup yields CDR1 SEHNR and CDR2 FQNEAQ (reference sequence). The V gene lost 5 bases and the J gene lost 8 bases, with 12 bases spanning the gap. This CDR3 has 12 residues. The CDR3: CASSLRASGYTF. The CDR3 DNA reads TGTGCCAGCAGCCTACGGGCATCCGGCTACACCTTC.

The V gene is TRBV14, the J gene TRBJ2-3, with TRBD2 matching 7 bases. The CDR3 loop spans 16 amino acids. Germline loops: CDR1 SGHDN, CDR2 FVKESK. Germline trimming cut 4 bases from V and 1 base from J; bases unmatched to any gene: 8. The CDR3 here is CASSPFSSGRTDTQYF. CDR3 sequence (DNA): TGTGCCAGCAGCCCCTTTTCTAGCGGTCGCACAGATACGCAGTATTTT.